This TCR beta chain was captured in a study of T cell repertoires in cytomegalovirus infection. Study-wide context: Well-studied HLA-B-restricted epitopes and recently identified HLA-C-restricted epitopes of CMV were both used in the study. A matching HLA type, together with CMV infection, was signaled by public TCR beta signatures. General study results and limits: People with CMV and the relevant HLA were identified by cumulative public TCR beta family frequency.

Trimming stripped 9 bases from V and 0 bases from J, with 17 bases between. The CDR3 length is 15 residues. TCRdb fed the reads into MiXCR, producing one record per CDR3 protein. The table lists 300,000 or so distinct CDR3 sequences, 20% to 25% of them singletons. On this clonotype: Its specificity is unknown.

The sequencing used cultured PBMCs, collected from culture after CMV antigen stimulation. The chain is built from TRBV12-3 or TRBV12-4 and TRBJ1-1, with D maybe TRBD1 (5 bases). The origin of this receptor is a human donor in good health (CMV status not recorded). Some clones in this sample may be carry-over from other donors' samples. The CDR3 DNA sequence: TGTGCCAGTTCCCCCGGGGGGAGCCTGAACACTGAAGCTTTCTTT. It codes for CASSPGGSLNTEAFF.